The 27 T cell receptor beta chains below come from one sample, sequenced in a study of blood T cells in healthy people across ages. Using a J-beta primer mix together with a sample-barcoded 5' primer, a second PCR was run for roughly 6 to 12 cycles. Using its own MiXCR run on the 5' RACE reads, TCRdb lists one record per CDR3 protein. The sample lists more than 750,000 distinct CDR3 sequences; 25% to 30% were seen once. This sample also belongs to another study, concerning T cells of mothers and their children.

Material for sequencing was blood. Source of these receptors: a woman in her 40s in good health.

The genes are TRBV28 and TRBJ2-1; no clear D. Germline assignment: CDR1 MDHEN and CDR2 SYDVKM. This CDR3 is built from 11 residues. V was shortened by 7 bases and J by 9 bases, with 10 bases between the two germline ends. Here the CDR3 reads CASKEWSEQFF. The CDR3 region has the DNA TGTGCCAGCAAGGAGTGGAGTGAGCAGTTCTTC.

This chain links TRBV2 with TRBJ1-4; TRBD1 matches at 7 bases. Unmatched junction bases numbered 7, after V lost 5 bases and J lost 1 base. Per the germline V gene, CDR1 is SNHLY and CDR2 is FYNNEI. The CDR3 extends over 16 amino acids. CDR3 sequence: CASSQQGSGTNEKLFF. The CDR3 bases are TGTGCCAGCAGTCAACAGGGGAGTGGAACTAATGAAAAACTGTTTTTT.

Of note for this clonotype: The junction departs from germline at one end; a sequencing error may be responsible. V and J are TRBV28 and TRBJ2-7; 8 bases are a match to TRBD2. From germline, CDR1 is MDHEN and CDR2 SYDVKM. The length of the CDR3 is 16 residues. The CDR3, as DNA: TGTGCCAGCAGTTACCGATTCGGGGGGGGCTCCTGCGAGCAGTACTTC. Protein product: CASSYRFGGGSCEQYF.

Concerning this clonotype: Possible read error: a much larger clone is one base away. The rearrangement uses TRBV4-1 and TRBJ2-7; the D is unclear. The CDR3 spans 13 residues. Trimming pared 0 bases from V and 6 bases from J, leaving 9 bases between. CDR1 and CDR2 from the germline V gene are MGHRA and YSYEKL. For the CDR3, the DNA is TGCGCCAGCAGCCAAGATGGACGCGGCGAGCAGTACTTC. It encodes CASSQDGRGEQYF.

This clonotype was counted many times. The V gene is TRBV27, the J gene TRBJ1-2; unclear D gene. Germline CDR1 is MNHEY and CDR2 is SMNVEV (reference sequence). The germline V and J ends were trimmed by 10 bases and 8 bases, with 23 bases remaining between them. The CDR3 totals 14 residues. CDR3 sequence reads: CATLAPSRTGGYTF. The CDR3 nucleotides read TGTGCCACCCTAGCCCCTTCTCGGACGGGAGGCTACACCTTC.

The rearrangement joins TRBV6-5 to TRBJ1-1; D may be TRBD1 (5 bases). The CDR3 runs to 14 residues. The V gene lost 0 bases and the J gene lost 7 bases, with 12 bases spanning the gap. Germline V CDR1 and CDR2: MNHEY, SVGAGI. CDR3 protein: CASSYSGQGDEAFF. As DNA, the CDR3 is TGTGCCAGCAGTTACTCCGGCCAGGGAGATGAAGCTTTCTTT.

This clonotype was recorded a few times. This chain uses TRBV27 with TRBJ2-1; D remains ambiguous. Germline values: CDR1 MNHEY, CDR2 SMNVEV (reference sequence). Deletions cut 4 bases from V and 2 bases from J, with 12 bases between. The CDR3 length is 15 residues. The CDR3 spells CASSSSYRPYNEQFF. Written as DNA, the CDR3 is TGTGCCAGCAGTTCCTCCTACAGACCCTACAATGAGCAGTTCTTC.

The table lists this clonotype with a few counts. The chain couples TRBV30 to TRBJ2-7, with TRBD2 identical over 8 bases. Germline lookup yields CDR1 GTSNPN and CDR2 SVGIG (reference sequence). The CDR3 is 13 residues long. J gave up 2 bases and V 4 bases, and 4 bases lay outside the gene matches. The CDR3 DNA sequence: TGTGCCTGGAAGAACGGGGGGGCCTACGAGCAGTACTTC. This encodes CAWKNGGAYEQYF.

This chain connects TRBV5-1 to TRBJ1-6, with 11 bases identical to TRBD1. After removal of 2 bases from V and 8 bases from J, the junction contained 3 bases not matched to a gene. Per germline, CDR1 SGHRS and CDR2 YFSETQ. CDR3 length: 15 amino acids. CDR3 in amino acids: CASSFRTGGDSPLHF. The CDR3, as DNA: TGCGCCAGCAGCTTCCGGACAGGGGGCGATTCACCCCTCCACTTT.

For this clonotype: One junction end disagrees with the germline gene, perhaps due to a read error. The gene calls are TRBV7-3 and TRBJ2-1; 14 bases line up with TRBD2. CDR1 is SGHTA, CDR2 FQGTGA, per germline. CDR3 length: 15 amino acids. The chain's CDR3 is CTSSSTSGGAYEQFF. The CDR3 DNA sequence: TGTACCAGCAGCTCGACTAGCGGGGGGGCATATGAGCAGTTCTTC.

The chain employs TRBV28 and TRBJ1-1; D is unresolved. V lost 6 bases, J lost 4 bases, and 15 bases lay in between. The CDR3 length is 14 residues. Germline V CDR1 and CDR2: MDHEN, SYDVKM. CDR3 region: CASRVGGWITEAFF. Written as DNA, the CDR3 is TGTGCCAGCAGAGTCGGAGGGTGGATCACTGAAGCTTTCTTT.

This clonotype was recorded a few times. The chain links TRBV5-1 to TRBJ2-7; D remains ambiguous. The germline V gene has CDR1 SGHRS and CDR2 YFSETQ. The ends were cut back, 3 bases at V and 4 bases at J, with 14 bases in the middle. The CDR3 spans 14 residues. CDR3 DNA sequence: TGCGCCAGCAGCTGGGCAGTTGGGCAGTACGAGCAGTACTTC. Its protein product is CASSWAVGQYEQYF.

In its sample, this clonotype was seen a few times. This sequence joins TRBV20-1 and TRBJ1-1; 8 positions agree with TRBD1. J gave up 1 base and V 2 bases, and 6 bases lay outside the gene matches. This CDR3 contains 15 residues. From germline, CDR1 is DFQATT and CDR2 SNEGSKA (reference sequence). The CDR3 sequence: CSARPWTGRNTEAFF. CDR3 sequence (DNA): TGCAGTGCTAGACCTTGGACAGGGCGGAACACTGAAGCTTTCTTT.

Remarks on this clonotype: A much larger clone differs from this one at a single base, so this may be a read error. It is unclear where the CDR3 begins or ends on the DNA, so no DNA is shown, and the CDR3 is as TCRdb lists it. V usage is TRBV29-1 and J usage is TRBJ2-6; the table's D call TRBD1 went unverified against the DNA. Germline V gene sequence: CDR1 SQVTM, CDR2 ANQGSEA. Including both end residues, the CDR3 is 16 amino acids long. CDR3 sequence reads: CSVAPGTGAGANVRTF.

The chain employs TRBV6-5 and TRBJ2-7, with 8 positions matching TRBD1. The CDR3 is 15 amino acids. Per the germline V gene, CDR1 is MNHEY and CDR2 is SVGAGI. The V gene end was trimmed by 8 bases and the J gene end by 3 bases; junction bases not matched to a gene: 12. CDR3 residues: CASHPSGTGLYEQYF. CDR3 coding DNA: TGTGCCAGCCACCCATCCGGGACAGGTCTCTACGAGCAGTACTTC.

V and J are TRBV9 and TRBJ2-7; 7 nucleotides match TRBD2. This CDR3 contains 17 residues. V lost 3 bases to trimming and J lost 4 bases; unmatched junction nucleotides: 16. Germline V gene lookup returns CDR1 SGDLS and CDR2 YYNGEE. The CDR3 DNA follows: TGTGCCAGCAGCGCCGGAGAGCGGGGAAAACCTCCTTACGAGCAGTACTTC. Amino acid sequence: CASSAGERGKPPYEQYF.

This clonotype has at least ten counts. The chain combines TRBV4-1 with TRBJ2-7; D gene ambiguous. Trimming left V 3 bases short and J 2 bases short, with 11 bases between. Per the germline V gene, CDR1 is MGHRA and CDR2 is YSYEKL. This CDR3 spans 14 amino acids. In DNA, the CDR3 is TGCGCCAGCAGCCATGTCCAGGCACCCTACGAGCAGTACTTC. Its protein is CASSHVQAPYEQYF.

The V gene is TRBV5-1, the J gene TRBJ1-2; 9 bases line up with TRBD1. Germline lookup yields CDR1 SGHRS and CDR2 YFSETQ. V gave up 0 bases and J gave up 0 bases; unmatched junction bases: 6. This CDR3 is built from 17 residues. CDR3 amino acids: CASSLVVGQGSNYGYTF. CDR3 DNA: TGCGCCAGCAGCTTGGTTGTCGGACAGGGGTCTAACTATGGCTACACCTTC.

The rearrangement links TRBV4-3 to TRBJ2-3; D is uncertain. The V and J ends lost 5 bases and 5 bases respectively, with 11 bases between them. Germline CDR1 is LGHNA and CDR2 is YSLEER. This CDR3 is built from 13 residues. The CDR3: CASSNRGLDTQYF. The DNA of the CDR3 is TGCGCCAGCAGCAACAGAGGATTAGATACGCAGTATTTT.

Of note for this clonotype: The junction does not match germline at one end; this may be a read error. This chain uses TRBV5-1 with TRBJ2-1; D gene unclear. The end of the DNA is better explained by TRBJ2-7, so the J call may be wrong. The CDR3 is made up of 12 amino acids. Per the germline V gene, CDR1 is SGHRS and CDR2 is YFSETQ. CDR3 region: CASRENSCEQYF. The CDR3 DNA reads as TGCGCCAGCCGCGAGAACTCCTGCGAGCAGTACTTC.

This clonotype was seen repeatedly, ten times or more. This sequence joins TRBV20-1 and TRBJ1-2, with D perhaps TRBD1 (5 bases). CDR3 length: 13 residues. V dropped 3 bases and J dropped 8 bases, with 16 bases sitting between them. Germline V gene data show CDR1 as DFQATT and CDR2 as SNEGSKA (reference sequence). This chain's CDR3 is CSASDQGWRGYTF. CDR3 in DNA: TGCAGTGCTAGTGACCAGGGCTGGCGGGGCTACACCTTC.

This clonotype was counted once. An end of the junction differs from the germline gene, which may be a read error. This chain joins TRBV5-5 and TRBJ2-7; 8 nucleotides match TRBD2. Germline V gene sequence: CDR1 SGHKS, CDR2 YYEKEE (reference sequence). CDR3 length: 15 residues. The CDR3 DNA reads as TGTGCCTGCAGCTTGGCGGGACTAGGAGTTCGGGAGCAGTACTTC. This encodes CACSLAGLGVREQYF.

This clonotype was seen more than once but under ten times. The V gene is TRBV3-1, the J gene TRBJ1-2; D not resolved. CDR3 length: 14 amino acids. Trimming shortened V by 1 base and J by 1 base, and 7 bases separated the two germline ends. Germline CDR1 LGHDT, CDR2 YNNKEL (reference sequence). CDR3 protein: CASSQGHFNYGYTF. CDR3 sequence (DNA): TGTGCCAGCAGCCAAGGGCACTTTAACTATGGCTACACCTTC.

This clonotype was seen at least ten times. The V and J genes are TRBV6-2 or TRBV6-3 and TRBJ2-7, with 7 bases matching TRBD1. J lost 2 bases, V lost 7 bases, and 5 bases had no gene match. CDR1 MNHEY and CDR2 SVGEGT come from the germline V gene. The CDR3 contains 13 residues. The CDR3 coding sequence is TGTGCCAGCACCGGGACAGACCCCTACGAGCAGTACTTC. Amino acid sequence: CASTGTDPYEQYF.

This clonotype appeared a few times. The J gene is TRBJ1-2, the V gene TRBV9, with D maybe TRBD1 (5 bases). Germline lookup yields CDR1 SGDLS and CDR2 YYNGEE. The CDR3 runs 15 residues. Trimming took off 2 bases at V and 6 bases at J, with 17 bases between the two ends. As DNA, the CDR3 is TGTGCCAGCAGCGTCGGGACCCCCGGATACAATGGCTACACCTTC. As protein: CASSVGTPGYNGYTF.

This clonotype was detected only a few times. The rearrangement uses TRBV20-1 and TRBJ2-3; 14 nucleotides align to TRBD2. V lost 0 bases to trimming and J lost 0 bases; unmatched junction nucleotides: 2. The CDR3 extends over 17 amino acids. Germline CDR1 reads DFQATT; CDR2 reads SNEGSKA (reference sequence). The CDR3, as DNA: TGCAGTGCTAGAGATGGGACTAGCGGGGGTAGCACAGATACGCAGTATTTT. Amino acids: CSARDGTSGGSTDTQYF.

Here the CDR3 DNA reads TGTGCCAGCAGTTTCTTGCTAGCGGGGGACAATGAGCAGTTCTTC. Its translation is CASSFLLAGDNEQFF. This rearrangement joins TRBV12-3 or TRBV12-4 to TRBJ2-1; 10 bases agree with TRBD2. CDR3 size: 15 residues. V lost 3 bases and J lost 5; bases outside the gene matches: 4.